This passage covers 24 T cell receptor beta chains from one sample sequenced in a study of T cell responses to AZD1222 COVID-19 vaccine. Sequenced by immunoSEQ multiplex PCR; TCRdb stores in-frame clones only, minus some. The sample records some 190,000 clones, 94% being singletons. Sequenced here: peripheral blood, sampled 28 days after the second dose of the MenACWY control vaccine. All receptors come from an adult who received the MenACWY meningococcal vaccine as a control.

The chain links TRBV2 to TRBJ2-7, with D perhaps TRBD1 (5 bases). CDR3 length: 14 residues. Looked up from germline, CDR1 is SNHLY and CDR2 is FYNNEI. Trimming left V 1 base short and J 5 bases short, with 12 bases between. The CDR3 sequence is CASSEVVRENEQYF. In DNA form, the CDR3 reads TGTGCCAGCAGTGAAGTCGTCAGGGAAAACGAGCAGTACTTC.

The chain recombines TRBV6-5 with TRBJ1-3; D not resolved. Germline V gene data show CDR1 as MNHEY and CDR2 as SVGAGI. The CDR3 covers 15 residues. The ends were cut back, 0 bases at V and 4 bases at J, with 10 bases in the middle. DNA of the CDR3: TGTGCCAGCAGTTACTCCCCGAGGAGAGGAAACACCATATATTTT. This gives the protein CASSYSPRRGNTIYF.

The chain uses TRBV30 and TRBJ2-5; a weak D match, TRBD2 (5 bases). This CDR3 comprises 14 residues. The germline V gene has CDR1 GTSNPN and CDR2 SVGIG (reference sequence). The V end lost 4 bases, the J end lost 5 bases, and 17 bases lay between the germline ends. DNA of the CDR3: TGTGCCTGGAACCGGGGTCGTGGACGGGAGACCCAGTACTTC. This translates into CAWNRGRGRETQYF.

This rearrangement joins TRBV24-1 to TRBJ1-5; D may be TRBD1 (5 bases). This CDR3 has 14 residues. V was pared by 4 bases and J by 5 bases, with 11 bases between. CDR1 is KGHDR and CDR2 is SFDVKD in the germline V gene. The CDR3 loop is CATSDPQGHQPQHF. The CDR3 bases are TGTGCCACCAGTGACCCCCAGGGCCATCAGCCCCAGCATTTT.

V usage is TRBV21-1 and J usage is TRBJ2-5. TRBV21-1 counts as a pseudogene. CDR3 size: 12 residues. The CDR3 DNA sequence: TGTGCCAGCAGCAAGGACCAAGAGACCCAGTACTTC. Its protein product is CASSKDQETQYF.

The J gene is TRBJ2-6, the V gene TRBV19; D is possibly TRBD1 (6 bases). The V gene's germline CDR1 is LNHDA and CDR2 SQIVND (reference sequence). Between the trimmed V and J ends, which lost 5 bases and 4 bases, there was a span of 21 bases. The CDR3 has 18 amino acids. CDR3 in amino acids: CASSGTQGALVGANVLTF. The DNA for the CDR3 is TGTGCCAGTAGTGGAACACAGGGAGCTCTGGTAGGGGCCAACGTCCTGACTTTC.

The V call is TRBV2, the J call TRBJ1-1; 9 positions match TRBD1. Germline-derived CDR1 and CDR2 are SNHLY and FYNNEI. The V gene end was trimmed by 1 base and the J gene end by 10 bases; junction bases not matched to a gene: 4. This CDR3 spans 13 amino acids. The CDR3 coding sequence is TGTGCCAGCAGTGAAGGGGGGACAGGGAGAGCTTTCTTT. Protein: CASSEGGTGRAFF.

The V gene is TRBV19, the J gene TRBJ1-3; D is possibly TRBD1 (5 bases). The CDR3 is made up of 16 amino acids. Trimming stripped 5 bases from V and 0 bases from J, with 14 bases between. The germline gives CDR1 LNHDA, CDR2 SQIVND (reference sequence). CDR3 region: CASSPRDASSGNTIYF. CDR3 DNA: TGTGCCAGTAGTCCCCGGGACGCCTCCTCTGGAAACACCATATATTTT.

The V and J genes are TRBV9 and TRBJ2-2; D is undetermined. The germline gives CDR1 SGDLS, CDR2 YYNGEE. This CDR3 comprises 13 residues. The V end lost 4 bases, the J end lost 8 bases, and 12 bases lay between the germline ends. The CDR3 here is CASSSRPGGELFF. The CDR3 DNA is TGTGCCAGCAGCTCAAGACCCGGTGGGGAGCTGTTTTTT.

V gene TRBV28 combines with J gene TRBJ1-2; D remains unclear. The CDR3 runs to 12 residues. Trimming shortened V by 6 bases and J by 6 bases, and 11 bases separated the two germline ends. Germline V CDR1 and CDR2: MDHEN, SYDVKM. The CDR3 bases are TGTGCCAGCAGGGCGCTGATCGATGGCTACACCTTC. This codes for CASRALIDGYTF.

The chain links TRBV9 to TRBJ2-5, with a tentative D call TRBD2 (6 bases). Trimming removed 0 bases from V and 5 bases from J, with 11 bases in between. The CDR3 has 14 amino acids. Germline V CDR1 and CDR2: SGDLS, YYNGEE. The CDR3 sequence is CASSVVGGMETQYF. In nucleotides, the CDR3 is TGTGCCAGCAGCGTAGTTGGGGGGATGGAGACCCAGTACTTC.

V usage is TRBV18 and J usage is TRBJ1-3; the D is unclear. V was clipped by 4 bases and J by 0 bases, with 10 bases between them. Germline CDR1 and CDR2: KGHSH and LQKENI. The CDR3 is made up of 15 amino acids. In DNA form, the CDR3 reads TGTGCCAGCTCACAAGGCCCGGACTCTGGAAACACCATATATTTT. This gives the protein CASSQGPDSGNTIYF.

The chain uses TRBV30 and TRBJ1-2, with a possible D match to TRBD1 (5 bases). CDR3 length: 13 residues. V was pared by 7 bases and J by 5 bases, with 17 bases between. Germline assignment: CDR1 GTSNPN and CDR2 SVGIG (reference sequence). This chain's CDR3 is CAFKWWGSYGYTF. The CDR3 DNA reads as TGTGCCTTCAAATGGTGGGGCTCGTATGGCTACACCTTC.

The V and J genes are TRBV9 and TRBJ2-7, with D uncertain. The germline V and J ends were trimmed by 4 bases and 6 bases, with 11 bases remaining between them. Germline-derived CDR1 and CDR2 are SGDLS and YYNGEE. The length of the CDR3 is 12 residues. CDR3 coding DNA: TGTGCCAGCAGCCCCTCTGCTAGCGAGCAGTACTTC. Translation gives CASSPSASEQYF.

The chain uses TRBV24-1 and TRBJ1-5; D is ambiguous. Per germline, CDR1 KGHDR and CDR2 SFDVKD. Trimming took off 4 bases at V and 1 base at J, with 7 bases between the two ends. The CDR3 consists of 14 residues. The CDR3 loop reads CATSDSGSNQPQHF. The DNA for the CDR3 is TGTGCCACCAGTGACTCGGGGAGCAATCAGCCCCAGCATTTT.

The CDR3, as DNA: TGTGCCAGCAGTTACGCGGGGAGGGATGGCTACACCTTC. It yields the protein CASSYAGRDGYTF. The gene calls are TRBV6-5 and TRBJ1-2; D ambiguous. Germline V gives CDR1 MNHEY, CDR2 SVGAGI. V shed 2 bases and J shed 6 bases, with 10 bases lying between them. The length of the CDR3 is 13 residues.

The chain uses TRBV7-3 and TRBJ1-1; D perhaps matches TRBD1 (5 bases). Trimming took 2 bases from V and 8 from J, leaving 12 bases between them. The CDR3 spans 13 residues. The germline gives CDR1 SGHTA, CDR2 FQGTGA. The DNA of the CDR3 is TGTGCCAGCAGCTTATACCAGGGTCGGGAAGCTTTCTTT. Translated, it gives CASSLYQGREAFF.

This CDR3 is CATSEETGTVYTGELFF. The CDR3 DNA reads as TGTGCCACCAGTGAAGAAACCGGGACCGTCTACACCGGGGAGCTGTTTTTT. The chain combines TRBV24-1 with TRBJ2-2; D assignment may be TRBD1 or TRBD2 (5 bases each). CDR1 is KGHDR, CDR2 SFDVKD, per germline. This CDR3 comprises 17 residues. V shed 4 bases and J shed 3 bases, with 17 bases lying between them.

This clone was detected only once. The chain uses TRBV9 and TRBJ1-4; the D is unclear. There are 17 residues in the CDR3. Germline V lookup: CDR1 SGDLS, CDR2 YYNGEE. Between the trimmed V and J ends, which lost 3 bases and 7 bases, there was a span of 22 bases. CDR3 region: CASSEGDQRGLFEKLFF. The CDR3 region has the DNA TGTGCCAGCAGCGAGGGAGACCAGCGCGGTCTGTTTGAAAAACTGTTTTTT.

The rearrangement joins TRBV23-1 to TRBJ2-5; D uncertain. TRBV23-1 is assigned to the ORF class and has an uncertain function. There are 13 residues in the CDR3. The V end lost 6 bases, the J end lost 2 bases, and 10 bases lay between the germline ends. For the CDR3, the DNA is TGCGCCAGCAGCACACACATGCAAGAGACCCAGTACTTC. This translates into CASSTHMQETQYF.

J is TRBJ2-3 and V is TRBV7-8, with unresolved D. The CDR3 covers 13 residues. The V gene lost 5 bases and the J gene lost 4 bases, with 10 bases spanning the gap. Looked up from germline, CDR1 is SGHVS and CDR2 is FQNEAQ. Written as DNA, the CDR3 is TGTGCCAGCAGCCGACTCCCCCCAGATACGCAGTATTTT. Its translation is CASSRLPPDTQYF.

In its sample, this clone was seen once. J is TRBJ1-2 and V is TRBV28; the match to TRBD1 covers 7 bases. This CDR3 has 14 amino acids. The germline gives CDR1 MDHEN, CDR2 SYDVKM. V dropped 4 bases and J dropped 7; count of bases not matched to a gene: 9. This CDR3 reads CASSSPDRSGGYTF. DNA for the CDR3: TGTGCCAGCAGTTCCCCGGACAGGTCGGGTGGCTACACCTTC.

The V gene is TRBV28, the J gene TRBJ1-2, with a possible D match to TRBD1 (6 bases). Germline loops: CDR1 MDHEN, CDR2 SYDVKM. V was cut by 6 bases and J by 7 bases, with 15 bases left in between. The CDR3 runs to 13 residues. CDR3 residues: CASSLAGAGGYTF. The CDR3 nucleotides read TGTGCCAGCAGCCTTGCAGGGGCGGGTGGCTACACCTTC.

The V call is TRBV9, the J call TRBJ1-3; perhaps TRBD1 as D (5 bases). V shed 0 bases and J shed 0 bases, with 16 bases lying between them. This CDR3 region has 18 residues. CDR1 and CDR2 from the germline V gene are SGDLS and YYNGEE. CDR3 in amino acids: CASSVGWGRTRSGNTIYF. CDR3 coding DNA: TGTGCCAGCAGCGTAGGGTGGGGACGGACCCGCTCTGGAAACACCATATATTTT.